The 13 T cell receptor beta chains presented below share a single source sample, sequenced in a study of T cells after yellow fever vaccination. One entry per CDR3 protein results from TCRdb running MiXCR on the 5' RACE reads. The data show some 340,000 distinct CDR3 sequences, about 10% seen once. Sequenced material: CD4+ T cells sorted from PBMCs, taken 45 days after the yellow fever booster vaccination. The source of these receptors is a man in his late teens or twenties who received the YFV17D yellow fever vaccine.

The chain uses TRBV29-1 and TRBJ2-5; TRBD1 aligns across 8 bases. With V trimmed by 0 bases and J by 2 bases, 2 bases remained unmatched. CDR3 size: 14 residues. Germline values: CDR1 SQVTM, CDR2 ANQGSEA. This CDR3 reads CSVEDTGGQETQYF. The DNA of the CDR3 is TGCAGCGTTGAAGACACAGGGGGGCAAGAGACCCAGTACTTC.

The rearrangement uses TRBV6-1 and TRBJ2-1; D remains ambiguous. The CDR3 spans 15 residues. Germline-derived CDR1 and CDR2 are MNHNS and SASEGT. Trimming took off 3 bases at V and 0 bases at J, with 9 bases between the two ends. CDR3 region: CASSDPGSSYNEQFF. The CDR3 coding sequence is TGTGCCAGCAGTGACCCAGGCAGCTCCTACAATGAGCAGTTCTTC.

In this sample, this clonotype turned up many times. The chain links TRBV5-1 to TRBJ2-4; 7 bases align to TRBD1. Germline V gives CDR1 SGHRS, CDR2 YFSETQ. Trimming at V came to 3 bases and at J to 0 bases, leaving 12 bases not matched to a gene. CDR3 length: 18 amino acids. CDR3 sequence: CASSSSPTGDEAKNIQYF. The CDR3 bases are TGCGCCAGCAGCTCTAGCCCTACAGGGGACGAAGCCAAAAACATTCAGTACTTC.

This clonotype occurred a few times. The chain uses TRBV6-2 or TRBV6-3 and TRBJ2-1, with 9 positions matching TRBD2. Trimming took 2 bases from V and 4 from J; bases not matched to a gene: 9. Germline V gene data show CDR1 as MNHEY and CDR2 as SVGEGT. The CDR3 covers 17 residues. The CDR3 DNA reads TGTGCCAGCAGTTACGTCTTGGGCCTAGCGGGGTACAATGAGCAGTTCTTC. Its protein product is CASSYVLGLAGYNEQFF.

A few counts support this clonotype. The V call is TRBV7-9, the J call TRBJ2-7; 9 bases match TRBD1. Germline V gene lookup returns CDR1 SEHNR and CDR2 FQNEAQ (reference sequence). The length of the CDR3 is 13 residues. In DNA form, the CDR3 reads TGTGCTACCGGGACAGGGATTGGAGGCGAGCAGTACGTC. Translating it yields CATGTGIGGEQYV.

The rearrangement links TRBV6-1 to TRBJ2-1; 8 bases map to TRBD2. The CDR3 spans 15 residues. The germline V gene has CDR1 MNHNS and CDR2 SASEGT. V was clipped by 2 bases and J by 4 bases; unmatched bases: 4. CDR3 sequence (DNA): TGTGCCAGCAGTGAAAGGCGGGGGGATTACAATGAGCAGTTCTTC. Its translation: CASSERRGDYNEQFF.

V usage is TRBV3-1 and J usage is TRBJ2-7; D gene ambiguous. V was trimmed by 4 bases and J by 6 bases, leaving 13 bases between them. This CDR3 region has 13 residues. CDR1 is LGHDT, CDR2 YNNKEL, per germline (reference sequence). CDR3 DNA: TGTGCCAGCAGCCTTCACTCTATGATCGAGCAGTACTTC. It is translated as CASSLHSMIEQYF.

The sample holds many counts of this clonotype. The V and J genes are TRBV12-3 or TRBV12-4 and TRBJ1-5; 8 bases line up with TRBD1. V dropped 1 base and J dropped 1; count of bases not matched to a gene: 3. The CDR3 spans 16 residues. DNA of the CDR3: TGTGCCAGCAGTTTAGTACAGGGGGGCAGCAATCAGCCCCAGCATTTT. Protein product: CASSLVQGGSNQPQHF.

This clonotype has more than one count but fewer than ten. The chain couples TRBV5-1 to TRBJ2-1; D is uncertain. Trimming took off 0 bases at V and 7 bases at J, with 14 bases between the two ends. The CDR3 loop spans 15 amino acids. The germline V gene encodes CDR1 SGHRS and CDR2 YFSETQ. As DNA, the CDR3 is TGCGCCAGCAGCTTGGCCTTCACAGCGTGGAATGAGCAGTTCTTC. It is translated as CASSLAFTAWNEQFF.

This clonotype turned up a few times. The chain links TRBV7-3 to TRBJ2-1; no clear D gene. Germline CDR1 and CDR2: SGHTA and FQGTGA. The CDR3 extends over 11 amino acids. Trimming took off 6 bases at V and 6 bases at J, with 6 bases between the two ends. This CDR3 reads CASRDRNEQFF. The CDR3 nucleotides are TGTGCCAGCAGGGACCGCAATGAGCAGTTCTTC.

This clonotype was counted once. The chain couples TRBV20-1 to TRBJ2-7, with 11 bases fitting TRBD2. The trim removed 6 bases at V and 2 bases at J, leaving 6 bases unmatched. The CDR3 is 14 residues long. In germline, CDR1 is DFQATT, CDR2 SNEGSKA (reference sequence). CDR3 region: CSARGLAVTYEQYF. The CDR3 DNA follows: TGCAGTGCCCGGGGACTAGCGGTGACCTACGAGCAGTACTTC.

This clonotype was seen a few times. V usage is TRBV18 and J usage is TRBJ2-5; D may be TRBD1 (6 bases). Germline V CDR1 and CDR2: KGHSH, LQKENI. The V gene lost 1 base and the J gene lost 5 bases, with 14 bases spanning the gap. The CDR3 has 15 residues. CDR3 in amino acids: CASSPRQGLLETQYF. The DNA of the CDR3 is TGTGCCAGCTCACCACGGCAGGGGCTTTTGGAGACCCAGTACTTC.

V is TRBV29-1 and J is TRBJ1-5, with D perhaps matching TRBD1 (5 bases). The CDR3 loop spans 13 amino acids. CDR1 is SQVTM, CDR2 ANQGSEA, per germline. V was shortened by 5 bases and J by 0 bases, with 8 bases between the two germline ends. CDR3 region: CSVRQSSNQPQHF. CDR3 DNA: TGCAGCGTTCGACAGTCTAGCAATCAGCCCCAGCATTTT.